Each of the 24 T cell receptor beta chains below was sequenced from the same sample in a study of cytomegalovirus exposure and HLA in healthy donors. The protocol was immunoSEQ multiplex PCR, while the TCRdb copy is restricted to in-frame clones and leaves out a portion. This sample has 250,000 to 350,000 clones, with roughly 90% found just once. The sequencing input was PBMCs. The source of these receptors is a man aged 25 to 40 in good health and CMV-seronegative.

The chain uses TRBV18 and TRBJ1-1, with D hard to call. Between the trimmed V and J ends, which lost 2 bases and 1 base, there was a span of 11 bases. Germline values: CDR1 KGHSH, CDR2 LQKENI. This CDR3 is built from 15 residues. CDR3 amino acids: CASSPFIEGNTEAFF. DNA of the CDR3: TGTGCCAGCTCACCATTTATTGAGGGGAACACTGAAGCTTTCTTT.

This rearrangement joins TRBV5-1 to TRBJ2-5, with 9 bases fitting TRBD2. This CDR3 region has 17 residues. The V and J ends lost 3 bases and 5 bases, in that order; junction bases with no gene match: 14. Germline V gene data show CDR1 as SGHRS and CDR2 as YFSETQ. The CDR3 DNA follows: TGCGCCAGCAGCTACCCTGGGGCGGGGGGGCCACGGGAGACCCAGTACTTC. Translated, it gives CASSYPGAGGPRETQYF.

This sequence joins TRBV19 and TRBJ2-4; tentatively, D is TRBD1 (5 bases). The germline V gene has CDR1 LNHDA and CDR2 SQIVND (reference sequence). V was clipped by 1 base and J by 0 bases, with 10 bases between them. This CDR3 has 16 residues. Here the CDR3 reads CASSIGQSLAKNIQYF. As DNA, the CDR3 is TGTGCCAGTAGTATAGGACAGTCACTAGCCAAAAACATTCAGTACTTC.

This clone appeared a single time. The chain is built from TRBV11-3 and TRBJ1-1; D gene uncertain. CDR3 length: 15 amino acids. The V end was cut by 4 bases, the J end by 1 base, with 13 bases between. The germline V gene encodes CDR1 SGHNT and CDR2 YENEEA. CDR3 DNA sequence: TGTGCCAGCAGCTGGAGGCGGACGGGGAACACTGAAGCTTTCTTT. Its protein product is CASSWRRTGNTEAFF.

The chain links TRBV6-1 to TRBJ1-1; TRBD1 might be the D (5 bases). Germline V lookup: CDR1 MNHNS, CDR2 SASEGT. With 4 bases removed from V and 4 bases from J, the gap between germline ends came to 10 bases. This CDR3 contains 13 residues. Written as DNA, the CDR3 is TGTGCCAGCAGTGGGTCGGGGGGCACTGAAGCTTTCTTT. It specifies CASSGSGGTEAFF.

This sequence joins TRBV14 and TRBJ1-1, with D uncertain. Germline V gives CDR1 SGHDN, CDR2 FVKESK. V shed 1 base and J shed 7 bases, with 10 bases lying between them. This CDR3 is 13 amino acids long. CDR3 nucleotides: TGTGCCAGCAGCCAAGTTATCCCGAGTGAAGCTTTCTTT. This encodes CASSQVIPSEAFF.

This rearrangement joins TRBV5-6 to TRBJ1-2; TRBD1 matches at 8 bases. CDR1 and CDR2 (germline): SGHDT, YYEEEE. After removal of 0 bases from V and 3 bases from J, the junction contained 4 bases not matched to a gene. There are 15 residues in the CDR3. The DNA for the CDR3 is TGTGCCAGCAGCTTGGAAGACAGGGGTGACTATGGCTACACCTTC. Amino acids: CASSLEDRGDYGYTF. The full variable domain, completed using reference TRBV5-6 and TRBJ1-2, is DAGVTQSPTHLIKTRGQQVTLRCSPKSGHDTVSWYQQALGQGPQFIFQYYEEEERQRGNFPDRFSGHQFPNYSSELNVNALLLGDSALYLCASSLEDRGDYGYTFGSGTRLTVV.

This rearrangement joins TRBV21-1 to TRBJ2-7; the table's D gene call, TRBD1, was not cross checked with the DNA. TRBV21-1 is noted as a pseudogene. The CDR3 consists of 14 residues. CDR3: CASSNVDTPYEQYF. CDR3 DNA: TGTGCCAGCAGCAACGTTGACACTCCCTACGAGCAGTACTTC.

The rearrangement links TRBV14 to TRBJ2-1; possibly TRBD1 for D (6 bases). This CDR3 region has 15 residues. V lost 4 bases, J lost 5 bases, and 15 bases lay in between. CDR1 is SGHDN and CDR2 is FVKESK in the germline V gene. The CDR3 here is CASSPLDRRDNEQFF. The CDR3 nucleotides read TGTGCCAGCAGCCCGCTAGACAGGCGGGACAATGAGCAGTTCTTC.

This chain joins TRBV5-8 and TRBJ1-2; D gene uncertain. The CDR3 has 13 residues. V shed 4 bases and J shed 8 bases, with 15 bases lying between them. Looked up from germline, CDR1 is SGHTS and CDR2 is YDEGEE. The CDR3 here is CASSPYPSWGYTF. Written as DNA, the CDR3 is TGTGCCAGCAGCCCCTACCCTTCGTGGGGCTACACCTTC.

The chain uses TRBV6-1 and TRBJ2-7, with D uncertain. The germline V and J ends were trimmed by 2 bases and 3 bases, with 11 bases remaining between them. The CDR3 is 14 residues long. Looked up from germline, CDR1 is MNHNS and CDR2 is SASEGT. CDR3 sequence reads: CASSETVRVYEQYF. The CDR3 DNA reads as TGTGCCAGCAGTGAAACCGTCCGGGTCTACGAGCAGTACTTC.

V is TRBV7-8 and J is TRBJ1-6, with TRBD1 matching over 12 bases. Germline V gives CDR1 SGHVS, CDR2 FQNEAQ. V lost 4 bases and J lost 6; bases outside the gene matches: 13. CDR3 size: 19 residues. CDR3 sequence (DNA): TGTGCCAGCAGCTGGTGGGGACAGGGGGCGCCTCGAGGTAATTCACCCCTCCACTTT. It is translated as CASSWWGQGAPRGNSPLHF.

The table lists this clone with a few counts. The J gene is TRBJ1-2, the V gene TRBV7-9, with TRBD1 as a possible D gene (6 bases). Trimming shortened V by 5 bases and J by 2 bases, and 18 bases separated the two germline ends. This CDR3 has 16 amino acids. Germline V gives CDR1 SEHNR, CDR2 FQNEAQ (reference sequence). CDR3 bases: TGTGCCAGCAGCCCCAGGGTTGAGAGGGGGAACTATGGCTACACCTTC. Amino acid sequence: CASSPRVERGNYGYTF.

This chain uses TRBV6-5 with TRBJ1-2; a weak D match, TRBD1 (5 bases). CDR3 length equals 15 residues. Trimming removed 7 bases at V and 0 bases at J, with 15 bases between. Germline lookup yields CDR1 MNHEY and CDR2 SVGAGI. Written as DNA, the CDR3 is TGTGCCAGCACCTCCCGGCGGGACCCTAACTATGGCTACACCTTC. Translated, it gives CASTSRRDPNYGYTF.

This clone occurred once. The chain has TRBV4-3 and TRBJ2-1; D is perhaps TRBD2 (6 bases). The V gene's germline CDR1 is LGHNA and CDR2 YSLEER. The CDR3 loop spans 16 amino acids. The V and J ends lost 0 bases and 3 bases respectively, with 12 bases between them. This CDR3 is CASSQDVSGGYNEQFF. As DNA, the CDR3 is TGCGCCAGCAGCCAAGATGTATCCGGGGGCTACAATGAGCAGTTCTTC.

CDR3 sequence: CASSDGVGTDTQYF. The DNA of the CDR3 is TGTGCCAGCAGTGACGGGGTGGGCACAGATACGCAGTATTTT. The chain couples TRBV2 to TRBJ2-3, with D possibly TRBD2 on 5 matching bases. V gave up 3 bases and J gave up 1 base, with 8 bases separating them. The CDR3 is 14 amino acids. CDR1 is SNHLY and CDR2 is FYNNEI in the germline V gene.

The rearrangement uses TRBV2 and TRBJ2-7; 10 nucleotides agree with TRBD1. Germline CDR1 SNHLY, CDR2 FYNNEI. Unmatched junction bases numbered 7, after V lost 6 bases and J lost 5 bases. The CDR3 consists of 14 residues. In DNA, the CDR3 is TGTGCCAGCAGGATGACAGGGGGCTTTGACGAGCAGTACTTC. Its protein product is CASRMTGGFDEQYF.

The gene calls are TRBV4-3 and TRBJ1-6; no clear D gene. Germline V gives CDR1 LGHNA, CDR2 YSLEER. CDR3 length: 13 residues. The V end lost 0 bases, the J end lost 9 bases, and 6 bases lay between the germline ends. CDR3 protein: CASSQEPGSPLHF. CDR3 sequence (DNA): TGCGCCAGCAGCCAAGAGCCGGGTTCACCCCTCCACTTT.

This chain links TRBV6-1 with TRBJ2-7, with 9 nucleotides matching TRBD1. Germline loops: CDR1 MNHNS, CDR2 SASEGT. The CDR3 covers 14 residues. After removal of 3 bases from V and 2 bases from J, the junction contained 2 bases not matched to a gene. The CDR3 protein is CASSEDRGTYEQYF. The CDR3 region has the DNA TGTGCCAGCAGTGAGGACAGGGGCACCTACGAGCAGTACTTC.

This chain joins TRBV9 and TRBJ2-5; TRBD1 is a possible D gene (5 bases). This CDR3 has 14 amino acids. With 0 bases removed from V and 1 base from J, the gap between germline ends came to 7 bases. Germline values: CDR1 SGDLS, CDR2 YYNGEE. This CDR3 is CASSVGTLQETQYF. DNA for the CDR3: TGTGCCAGCAGCGTAGGGACACTCCAAGAGACCCAGTACTTC.

The chain carries TRBV7-9 and TRBJ2-7; TRBD1 aligns across 7 bases. With V trimmed by 4 bases and J by 2 bases, 5 bases remained unmatched. The CDR3 spans 14 residues. Germline values: CDR1 SEHNR, CDR2 FQNEAQ (reference sequence). CDR3 loop: CASSSRQGPYEQYF. Written as DNA, the CDR3 is TGTGCCAGCAGCTCACGACAGGGACCCTACGAGCAGTACTTC.

The chain joins TRBV5-1 to TRBJ2-3; 9 bases map to TRBD2. The CDR3 has 14 residues. The V gene's germline CDR1 is SGHRS and CDR2 YFSETQ. After removal of 2 bases from V and 6 bases from J, the junction contained 4 bases not matched to a gene. As DNA, the CDR3 is TGCGCCAGCAGCTTCGGGACTAGCAAGGATACGCAGTATTTT. It specifies CASSFGTSKDTQYF.

The J gene is TRBJ1-3, the V gene TRBV13; 8 bases line up with TRBD1. Germline CDR1 reads PRHDT; CDR2 reads FYEKMQ (reference sequence). Germline trimming cut 5 bases from V and 1 base from J; bases unmatched to any gene: 7. The CDR3 is made up of 16 amino acids. This chain's CDR3 is CASSLRTGGSGNTIYF. In DNA, the CDR3 is TGTGCCAGCAGCCTCCGAACAGGGGGTTCTGGAAACACCATATATTTT.

The genes are TRBV6-1 and TRBJ1-6, with TRBD1 identical over 7 bases. CDR3 length: 15 amino acids. V was clipped by 6 bases and J by 6 bases; unmatched bases: 8. Germline V CDR1 and CDR2: MNHNS, SASEGT. The CDR3 reads CASRSDRALNSPLHF. The DNA of the CDR3 is TGTGCCAGCAGAAGTGACAGGGCTCTTAATTCACCCCTCCACTTT.